Following are 25 T cell receptor beta chains from one sample sequenced in a study of shared clonotypes between healthy human individuals. Measured with immunoSEQ multiplex PCR; TCRdb has only the in-frame clones, and not every one. The data hold over 2,000,000 clones, with over 85% observed a single time. CD45RO-negative CD8 cells positively selected for CCR7 made up the naive population, which excluded terminally differentiated effector memory CD45RA+ cells. Input material: naive CD8+ T cells from PBMCs. These receptors were collected from a man between 18 and 29 years old in good health. Some clones in this sample may be carry-over from other donors' samples.

The gene calls are TRBV19 and TRBJ2-1, with D tentatively TRBD2 (6 bases). The CDR3 is 11 residues long. V gave up 4 bases and J gave up 9 bases, with 7 bases separating them. CDR1 LNHDA and CDR2 SQIVND come from the germline V gene (reference sequence). The CDR3 nucleotides are TGTGCCAGTAGTAGCGGGATTGAGCAGTTCTTC. It specifies CASSSGIEQFF.

This rearrangement joins TRBV30 to TRBJ2-7, with D uncertain. Trimming removed 1 base from V and 3 bases from J, with 13 bases in between. This CDR3 is built from 14 residues. Looked up from germline, CDR1 is GTSNPN and CDR2 is SVGIG (reference sequence). CDR3 DNA sequence: TGTGCCTGGAGTGCACTCCCGGGTCTCTACGAGCAGTACTTC. Its protein product is CAWSALPGLYEQYF. Together with reference TRBV30 and TRBJ2-7, the CDR3 gives the full variable domain: SQTIHQWPATLVQPVGSPLSLECTVEGTSNPNLYWYRQAAGRGLQLLFYSVGIGQISSEVPQNLSASRPQDRQFILSSKKLLLSDSGFYLCAWSALPGLYEQYFGPGTRLTVT.

J is TRBJ2-7 and V is TRBV27; 12 positions match TRBD2. V lost 8 bases to trimming and J lost 7 bases; unmatched junction nucleotides: 9. Germline CDR1 reads MNHEY; CDR2 reads SMNVEV (reference sequence). The CDR3 spans 14 residues. The chain's CDR3 is CASSSGRVVREQYF. The DNA for the CDR3 is TGTGCCAGCTCTAGCGGGAGGGTGGTAAGGGAGCAGTACTTC.

The chain is built from TRBV7-3 and TRBJ2-3, with D unclear. The V end lost 5 bases, the J end lost 0 bases, and 12 bases lay between the germline ends. The CDR3 has 15 amino acids. Germline values: CDR1 SGHTA, CDR2 FQGTGA. The CDR3 sequence is CASSLYMASTDTQYF. In nucleotides, the CDR3 is TGTGCCAGCAGCCTCTACATGGCGAGCACAGATACGCAGTATTTT.

The rearrangement uses TRBV14 and TRBJ2-3, with 13 bases matching TRBD2. This CDR3 is 15 amino acids long. Germline assignment: CDR1 SGHDN and CDR2 FVKESK. Trimming removed 5 bases from V and 4 bases from J; junction bases left unmatched: 3. CDR3 residues: CASSNGLAGADTQYF. In DNA form, the CDR3 reads TGTGCCAGCAGCAACGGACTAGCGGGAGCAGATACGCAGTATTTT. Variable domain in full (rest from reference TRBV14 and TRBJ2-3): EAGVTQFPSHSVIEKGQTVTLRCDPISGHDNLYWYRRVMGKEIKFLLHFVKESKQDESGMPNNRFLAERTGGTYSTLKVQPAELEDSGVYFCASSNGLAGADTQYFGPGTRLTVL.

The rearrangement links TRBV4-2 to TRBJ2-3; 10 positions agree with TRBD1. There are 18 residues in the CDR3. Germline loops: CDR1 LGHNA, CDR2 YNFKEQ. V shed 7 bases and J 0 bases; nucleotides not matched to a gene: 13. DNA for the CDR3: TGTGCCAGCAACCCTCGACAGGGGGCAGGACTAAGCACAGATACGCAGTATTTT. It is translated as CASNPRQGAGLSTDTQYF.

In the case of this clone: The same CDR3 also results from other DNA sequences found in this sample. The chain combines TRBV7-3 with TRBJ1-1; TRBD1 matches at 7 bases. Germline loops: CDR1 SGHTA, CDR2 FQGTGA. J lost 4 bases, V lost 6 bases, and 5 bases had no gene match. This CDR3 has 13 residues. CDR3 sequence: CASSLSGGTEAFF. The CDR3 DNA follows: TGTGCCAGCAGTTTATCAGGGGGCACTGAAGCTTTCTTT.

The chain couples TRBV29-1 to TRBJ2-2; D possibly corresponds to TRBD1 (6 bases). The CDR3 spans 12 residues. V lost 6 bases and J 7 bases, leaving 12 bases between the germline ends. Germline values: CDR1 SQVTM, CDR2 ANQGSEA. For the CDR3, the DNA is TGCAGCGTCCCCGCAGGGGTCGGGGAGCTGTTTTTT. Residues: CSVPAGVGELFF.

The V gene is TRBV9, the J gene TRBJ1-2; no firm D call. V lost 3 bases and J lost 2, with 14 bases in between. There are 15 residues in the CDR3. Germline V gives CDR1 SGDLS, CDR2 YYNGEE. In DNA, the CDR3 is TGTGCCAGCAGCGGGTGGCGTCGGGCGAACTATGGCTACACCTTC. Protein sequence: CASSGWRRANYGYTF.

The V call is TRBV5-6, the J call TRBJ1-2, with 7 bases identical to TRBD1. V lost 3 bases to trimming and J lost 6 bases; unmatched junction nucleotides: 5. The CDR3 is made up of 13 amino acids. Germline V gene sequence: CDR1 SGHDT, CDR2 YYEEEE. CDR3 bases: TGTGCCAGCAGCTCAGACAGGGTAAATGGCTACACCTTC. Encoded protein: CASSSDRVNGYTF.

The V gene is TRBV11-2, the J gene TRBJ2-7, with 10 bases matching TRBD1. This CDR3 is 16 amino acids long. The V and J ends lost 0 bases and 5 bases, in that order; junction bases with no gene match: 7. Germline CDR1 is SGHAT and CDR2 is FQNNGV. CDR3 DNA: TGTGCCAGCAGCTTAGATGATTTAGGGACAGGGGACGAGCAGTACTTC. It specifies CASSLDDLGTGDEQYF. Variable domain in full (rest from reference TRBV11-2 and TRBJ2-7): EAGVAQSPRYKIIEKRQSVAFWCNPISGHATLYWYQQILGQGPKLLIQFQNNGVVDDSQLPKDRFSAERLKGVDSTLKIQPAKLEDSAVYLCASSLDDLGTGDEQYFGPGTRLTVT.

This clone appeared once. The chain has TRBV28 and TRBJ2-1; 7 bases are a match to TRBD1. The V gene's germline CDR1 is MDHEN and CDR2 SYDVKM. The length of the CDR3 is 15 residues. J lost 0 bases, V lost 6 bases, and 5 bases had no gene match. CDR3 protein: CASREGDSSYNEQFF. CDR3 sequence (DNA): TGTGCCAGCAGAGAGGGGGACAGCTCCTACAATGAGCAGTTCTTC.

This clone was seen only once. This chain joins TRBV28 and TRBJ2-3, with 7 bases aligning to TRBD1. The CDR3 runs to 14 residues. Losses at the gene ends were 6 bases for V and 3 bases for J; bases not matched to a gene: 6. The V gene's germline CDR1 is MDHEN and CDR2 SYDVKM. CDR3 bases: TGTGCCAGCAGACCAGGGGGTCGGACAGATACGCAGTATTTT. Protein: CASRPGGRTDTQYF.

CDR3 amino acids: CASSLSSTDTQYF. The DNA for the CDR3 is TGTGCCAGCAGCCTGAGTAGCACAGATACGCAGTATTTT. This chain links TRBV7-2 with TRBJ2-3; unclear D gene. The germline CDR1 and CDR2 sequences are SGHTA and FQGNSA. Trimming left V 5 bases short and J 0 bases short, with 6 bases between. The CDR3 length is 13 residues.

This clone was seen a single time. The chain joins TRBV7-8 to TRBJ2-5; 9 bases match TRBD2. Germline lookup yields CDR1 SGHVS and CDR2 FQNEAQ. The V segment lost 6 bases and the J segment 0 bases; nucleotides outside the gene matches: 8. The CDR3 has 16 residues. Here the CDR3 reads CASRFLAGKHQETQYF. CDR3 coding DNA: TGTGCCAGCAGATTTCTAGCGGGAAAGCACCAAGAGACCCAGTACTTC.

The chain links TRBV28 to TRBJ1-2, with TRBD1 as a possible D gene (5 bases). Germline loops: CDR1 MDHEN, CDR2 SYDVKM. The length of the CDR3 is 15 residues. Trimming pared 5 bases from V and 7 bases from J, leaving 20 bases between. The CDR3 sequence: CASSPKTVRYVGYTF. CDR3 DNA sequence: TGTGCCAGCAGTCCAAAGACAGTCCGGTATGTTGGCTACACCTTC.

J is TRBJ2-7 and V is TRBV5-4; the match to TRBD2 covers 13 bases. Unmatched junction bases numbered 6, after V lost 4 bases and J lost 2 bases. The CDR3 sequence is 16 residues long. Germline-derived CDR1 and CDR2 are SGHNT and YYREEE (reference sequence). CDR3 DNA: TGTGCCAGCAGCCCTTGGACTAGCGGGAGTCCCTACGAGCAGTACTTC. Residues: CASSPWTSGSPYEQYF.

The gene calls are TRBV15 and TRBJ2-2; TRBD2 aligns across 16 bases. The CDR3 is made up of 18 amino acids. The V and J ends lost 5 bases and 7 bases, in that order; junction bases with no gene match: 10. The germline V gene has CDR1 LNHNV and CDR2 YYDKDF (reference sequence). CDR3 region: CATSSLGLAGGRNGELFF. The CDR3 nucleotides read TGTGCCACCAGCTCATTGGGACTAGCGGGAGGGAGGAACGGGGAGCTGTTTTTT.

The chain uses TRBV11-3 and TRBJ2-5, with D unresolved. Deletions cut 4 bases from V and 3 bases from J, with 18 bases between. Per germline, CDR1 SGHNT and CDR2 YENEEA. This CDR3 has 16 residues. CDR3 in amino acids: CASSSKPKTEKETQYF. The DNA for the CDR3 is TGTGCCAGCAGCTCCAAACCGAAAACAGAAAAAGAGACCCAGTACTTC.

V is TRBV7-3 and J is TRBJ2-1; 8 positions match TRBD2. The V segment lost 4 bases and the J segment 5 bases; nucleotides outside the gene matches: 7. From germline, CDR1 is SGHTA and CDR2 FQGTGA. CDR3 length: 15 residues. The CDR3 nucleotides read TGTGCCAGCAGCTATCCCGGGACTAGGGACAATGAGCAGTTCTTC. The encoded protein is CASSYPGTRDNEQFF.

V usage is TRBV7-9 and J usage is TRBJ1-1; D is undetermined. The length of the CDR3 is 16 residues. The V end lost 4 bases, the J end lost 3 bases, and 18 bases lay between the germline ends. Germline-derived CDR1 and CDR2 are SEHNR and FQNEAQ (reference sequence). The CDR3 nucleotides are TGTGCCAGCAGCTCCCCCGTGAGGGCTGGGGACACTGAAGCTTTCTTT. This sequence encodes CASSSPVRAGDTEAFF.

The chain has TRBV5-1 and TRBJ2-1; D remains ambiguous. Trimming removed 1 base from V and 0 bases from J, with 8 bases in between. Germline-derived CDR1 and CDR2 are SGHRS and YFSETQ. There are 15 residues in the CDR3. CDR3 region: CASSLLESSYNEQFF. The CDR3 DNA reads as TGCGCCAGCAGCTTGCTAGAAAGCTCCTACAATGAGCAGTTCTTC.

The rearrangement joins TRBV6-6 to TRBJ2-7, with 7 bases fitting TRBD2. J was trimmed by 3 bases and V by 4 bases; bases with no gene match: 6. The CDR3 is made up of 14 amino acids. CDR1 and CDR2 from the germline V gene are MNHNY and SVGAGI (reference sequence). CDR3 DNA: TGTGCCAGCAGTTCTCAGCGGGAATACTACGAGCAGTACTTC. Its translation: CASSSQREYYEQYF.

The CDR3 sequence is CASSYVFSYNEQFF. The CDR3 DNA reads TGTGCCAGCAGTTACGTCTTCTCCTACAATGAGCAGTTCTTC. This chain uses TRBV6-5 with TRBJ2-1, with unresolved D. The CDR3 contains 14 residues. V dropped 2 bases and J dropped 0 bases, with 5 bases sitting between them. Germline-derived CDR1 and CDR2 are MNHEY and SVGAGI.

V and J are TRBV9 and TRBJ2-3; no firm D call. Germline CDR1 is SGDLS and CDR2 is YYNGEE. This CDR3 has 15 amino acids. The V gene lost 3 bases and the J gene lost 2 bases, with 13 bases spanning the gap. In DNA form, the CDR3 reads TGTGCCAGCAGCGGTAAGGTTACCCCCACAGATACGCAGTATTTT. It is translated as CASSGKVTPTDTQYF.